The 4 T cell receptor beta chains below come from one sample, sequenced in a study of cytomegalovirus exposure and HLA in healthy donors. PCR primers comprised 60 Vbeta and 13 Jbeta primers. TCRdb's table, derived via immunoSEQ multiplex PCR, lists solely in-frame clones and lacks some. The sample consists of about 110,000 clones, around 80% of them appearing once. The sequenced sample was PBMCs. All receptors come from a man aged 35 to 55 in good health and CMV-seropositive.

This clone was recorded only once. The chain uses TRBV5-6 and TRBJ2-2; 8 bases align to TRBD1. Per germline, CDR1 SGHDT and CDR2 YYEEEE. CDR3 length: 17 residues. Trimming took 4 bases from V and 3 from J; bases not matched to a gene: 11. The CDR3 DNA is TGTGCCAGCAGCCCGTTGGCTGGGACAGGTGACACCGGGGAGCTGTTTTTT. Translating it yields CASSPLAGTGDTGELFF.

The V and J genes are TRBV4-2 and TRBJ2-1; weak D call: TRBD2 (7 bases). Germline V lookup: CDR1 LGHNA, CDR2 YNFKEQ. The germline V and J ends were trimmed by 3 bases and 0 bases, with 15 bases remaining between them. The CDR3 sequence is 17 residues long. In DNA form, the CDR3 reads TGTGCCAGCAGCCATCAACAGGGCGGGGGCTCCTACAATGAGCAGTTCTTC. It translates to CASSHQQGGGSYNEQFF.

The V gene is TRBV19, the J gene TRBJ2-7; 8 bases fit TRBD1. V shed 10 bases, J shed 5 bases, and the junction held 16 bases outside the gene matches. This CDR3 is 15 amino acids long. CDR1 LNHDA and CDR2 SQIVND come from the germline V gene (reference sequence). CDR3 amino acids: CATDRGVGTRNEQYF. The CDR3, as DNA: TGTGCCACCGACAGGGGAGTAGGGACGAGGAACGAGCAGTACTTC. Filled out from reference TRBV19 and TRBJ2-7, the complete variable domain reads DGGITQSPKYLFRKEGQNVTLSCEQNLNHDAMYWYRQDPGQGLRLIYYSQIVNDFQKGDIAEGYSVSREKKESFPLTVTSAQKNPTAFYLCATDRGVGTRNEQYFGPGTRLTVT.

V and J are TRBV9 and TRBJ2-5; 9 bases are shared with TRBD2. The assigned J gene may be wrong: the sequence end matches TRBJ2-7 better. This CDR3 has 15 amino acids. The germline V gene encodes CDR1 SGDLS and CDR2 YYNGEE. The DNA for the CDR3 is TGTGCCAGCAGCGTAGGGGCTAGCGGGGCCTACGAGCAGTACTTC. This translates into CASSVGASGAYEQYF.